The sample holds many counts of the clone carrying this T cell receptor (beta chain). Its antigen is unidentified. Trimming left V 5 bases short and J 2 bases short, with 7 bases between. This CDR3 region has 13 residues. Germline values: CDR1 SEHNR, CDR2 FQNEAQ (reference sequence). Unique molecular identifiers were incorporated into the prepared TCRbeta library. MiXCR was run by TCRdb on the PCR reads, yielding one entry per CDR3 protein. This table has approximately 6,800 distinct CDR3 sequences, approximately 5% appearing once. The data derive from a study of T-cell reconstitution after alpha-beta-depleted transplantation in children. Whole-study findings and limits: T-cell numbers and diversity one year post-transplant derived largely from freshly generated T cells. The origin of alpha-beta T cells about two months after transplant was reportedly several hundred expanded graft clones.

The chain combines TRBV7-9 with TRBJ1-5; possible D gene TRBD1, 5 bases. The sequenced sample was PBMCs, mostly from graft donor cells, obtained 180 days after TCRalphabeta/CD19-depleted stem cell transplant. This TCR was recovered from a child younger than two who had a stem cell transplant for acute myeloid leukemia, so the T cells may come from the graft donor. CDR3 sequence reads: CASSGGGNQPQHF. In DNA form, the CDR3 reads TGTGCCAGCAGCGGAGGGGGCAATCAGCCCCAGCATTTT. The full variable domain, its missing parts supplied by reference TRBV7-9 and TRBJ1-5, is DTGVSQNPRHKITKRGQNVTFRCDPISEHNRLYWYRQTLGQGPEFLTYFQNEAQLEKSRLLSDRFSAERPKGSFSTLEIQRTEQGDSAMYLCASSGGGNQPQHFGDGTRLSIL.